This paragraph reports one TCR beta chain. Its antigen specificity is not known. Per-base qualities were not stored, and no clone one base away is much larger. Participants in the prospective study were enrolled through a virtual design, were aged about 18 to 100 years, and lived in 24 United States geographic areas. Cohort assignment in the prospective study relied on participant-reported clinical history from a screening survey and a study questionnaire. Recovered participants in ImmuneRACE Cohort 3 were defined by two consecutive negative NP/OP PCR tests, clearance by a healthcare professional, or resolution of symptoms. In the prospective study, mobile phlebotomists collected whole blood, serum and a nasopharyngeal or oropharyngeal swab from each participant. Additional blood draws and questionnaires over a roughly two-month period could optionally be provided by prospective study participants. Before DNA extraction, blood samples from the prospective study were shipped at room temperature or frozen.

The CDR3 has 14 amino acids, counting the end cysteine and phenylalanine. This entry keeps only the CDR3 DNA: 42 bases, framed from base 1. The germline V gene encodes CDR1 MNHEY and CDR2 SVGAGI. V was cut back by 8 bases and J by 3 bases, leaving a gap of 13 bases between them. The sample belongs to a study of blood T cell repertoires in COVID-19 (TCRdb year 2020). Study-level background: The collaborator samples originated in the United States, Italy and Spain and spanned the acute and convalescent phases of COVID-19. Where HLA class I and class II types were available, the types were taken from metadata supplied by the sample provider, not from assay-based typing. The prospective study material was composed of cDNA or gDNA derived from T cells, B-cell-depleted T cells, or PBMCs. The repertoires were released in a freely available public database meant as a resource for research on the immune response to SARS-CoV-2. Samples came from the ongoing ImmuneRACE study (first 160 participants) plus 1,254 subjects from 6 global collaborators. The dataset comprised deeply sampled blood TCRbeta repertoires from subjects exposed to, actively infected with, or recovered from COVID-19. Sample metadata almost always included a de-identified subject ID, COVID-19 status, age in years and sex.

The immunoSEQ Assay, a bias-controlled multiplex PCR, was used to amplify TCRbeta CDR3 regions from genomic DNA. Turning to the authors' computational methods: Within the assay, amplification of reference gene primers was used to estimate how many nucleated cells each sample contained. Sequence reads were collapsed and filtered to measure the absolute abundance of every unique TCRbeta CDR3 rearrangement. Productive Simpson clonality was computed per sample as the square root of Simpson's diversity index over productive rearrangements. TCRdb's version of the immuneACCESS table is confined to in-frame rearrangements and falls short of the full clone set. An unresolved V gene accounts for under half of the shortfall where checked; the remainder is of unknown origin. V, J and clone size are those of that table, while D and trimming were read from the DNA. The table for this sample lists some 170,000 clones; around 83% of them were counted only once. 12% to 15% of the sample rests with the top ten.

Results the study describes overall, beyond this receptor: Clinical and demographic metadata were provided uncurated, with the amount varying by source and participant.

The TCR sequence derives from a man between 50 and 59 years old who had recovered from COVID-19. The chain uses TRBV6-5 and TRBJ1-4, and TRBD1 may be the D gene, going by 6 matching bases. The source material was PBMCs or T cells enriched from blood (not recorded which). The DNA sequence follows: TGTGCCAGCGGGAAGACAGGCCCTAATGAAAAACTGTTTTTT. Translated, this gives CASGKTGPNEKLFF.